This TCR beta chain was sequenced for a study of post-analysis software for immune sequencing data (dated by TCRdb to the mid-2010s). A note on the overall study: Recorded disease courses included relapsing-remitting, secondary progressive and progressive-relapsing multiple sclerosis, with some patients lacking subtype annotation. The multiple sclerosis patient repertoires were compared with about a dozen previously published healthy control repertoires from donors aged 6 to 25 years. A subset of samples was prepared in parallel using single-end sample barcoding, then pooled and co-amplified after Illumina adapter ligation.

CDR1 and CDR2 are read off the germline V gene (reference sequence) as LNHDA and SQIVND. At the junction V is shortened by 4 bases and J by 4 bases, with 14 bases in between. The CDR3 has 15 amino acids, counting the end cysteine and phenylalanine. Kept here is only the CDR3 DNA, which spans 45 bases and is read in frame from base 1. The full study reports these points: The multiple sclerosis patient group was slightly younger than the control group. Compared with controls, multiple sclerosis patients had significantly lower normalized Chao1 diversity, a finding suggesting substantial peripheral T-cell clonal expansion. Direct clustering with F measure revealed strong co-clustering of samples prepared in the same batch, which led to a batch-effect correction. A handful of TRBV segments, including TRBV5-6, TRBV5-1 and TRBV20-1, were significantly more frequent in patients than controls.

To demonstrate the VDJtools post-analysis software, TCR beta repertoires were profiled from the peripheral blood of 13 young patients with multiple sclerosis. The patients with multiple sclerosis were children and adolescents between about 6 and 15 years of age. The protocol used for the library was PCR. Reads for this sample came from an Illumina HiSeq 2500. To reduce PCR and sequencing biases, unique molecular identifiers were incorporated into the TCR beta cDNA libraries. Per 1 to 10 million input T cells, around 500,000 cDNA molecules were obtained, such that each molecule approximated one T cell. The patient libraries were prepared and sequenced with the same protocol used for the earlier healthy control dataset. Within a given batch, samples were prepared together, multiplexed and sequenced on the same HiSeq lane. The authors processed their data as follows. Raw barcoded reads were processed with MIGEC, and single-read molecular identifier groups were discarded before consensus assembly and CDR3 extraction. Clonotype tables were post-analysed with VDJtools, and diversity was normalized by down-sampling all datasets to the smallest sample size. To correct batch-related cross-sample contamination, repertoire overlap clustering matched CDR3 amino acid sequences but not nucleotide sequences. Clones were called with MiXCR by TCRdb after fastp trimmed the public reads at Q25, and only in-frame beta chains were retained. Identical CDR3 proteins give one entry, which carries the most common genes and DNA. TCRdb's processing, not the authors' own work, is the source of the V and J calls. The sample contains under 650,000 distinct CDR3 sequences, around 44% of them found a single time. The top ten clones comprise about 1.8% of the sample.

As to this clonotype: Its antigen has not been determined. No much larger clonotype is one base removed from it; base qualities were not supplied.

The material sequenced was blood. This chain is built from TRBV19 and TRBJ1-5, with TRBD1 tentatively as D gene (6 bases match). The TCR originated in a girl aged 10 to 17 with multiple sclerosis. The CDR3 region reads CASSRGGRSNQPQHF. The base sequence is TGTGCCAGTAGTAGGGGGGGGCGCTCTAATCAGCCCCAGCATTTT.